This is a list of T cell receptor beta chains from one sample in a study of blood T cell repertoires in COVID-19. Here immunoSEQ multiplex PCR was the method, and the copy in TCRdb shows in-frame clones only, minus some. In the table there are about 270,000 clones, approximately 92% of which are singletons. Sequences were obtained from PBMCs or T cells enriched from blood (not recorded which). The receptors here all came from a woman younger than 35 who had recovered from COVID-19. CDR3s include the opening cysteine and the closing phenylalanine or tryptophan. The D gene is left open where the match is weak. The size of a clone is reported for some rows only, either as once, few or many, or as a class for expanded clones.

CDR3aa	CDR3nt	abundance	j_gene	v_gene	d_gene
CATSREGLRNTEAFF	TGTGCCACCAGCAGAGAGGGCCTCAGGAACACTGAAGCTTTCTTT	few	TRBJ1-1	TRBV15	.
CASSLKPFYGYTF	TGTGCCAGCAGCTTAAAGCCATTCTATGGCTACACCTTC	once	TRBJ1-2	TRBV11-2	.
CATRSGQGANRNQPQHF	TGTGCCACCAGATCGGGACAGGGGGCGAACAGGAATCAGCCCCAGCATTTT	.	TRBJ1-5	TRBV15	TRBD1
CASSLWRAAGGTEAFF	TGTGCCAGCAGCTTATGGAGGGCCGCGGGGGGCACTGAAGCTTTCTTT	.	TRBJ1-1	TRBV11-2	.
CASRPRVSNEQFF	TGTGCAAGTCGTCCCCGGGTTAGCAATGAGCAGTTCTTC	.	TRBJ2-1	TRBV12-2	.
CASGTGGYEQYF	TGTGCCAGCGGGACAGGGGGCTACGAGCAGTACTTC	.	TRBJ2-7	TRBV9	TRBD1
CASSPRPGQLNYGYTF	TGTGCCAGCTCACCACGGCCCGGACAGCTAAACTATGGCTACACCTTC	.	TRBJ1-2	TRBV18	.
CASSEDRAPNSPLHF	TGTGCCAGCAGTGAAGACAGGGCGCCAAATTCACCCCTCCACTTT	.	TRBJ1-6	TRBV6-1	.
CASSLVSGAGGNTIYF	TGTGCCAGCAGCTTAGTGTCGGGAGCTGGAGGAAACACCATATATTTT	.	TRBJ1-3	TRBV7-2	.
CASSESPSGGAIEQFF	TGCGCCAGCAGTGAGTCCCCCAGCGGGGGGGCCATTGAGCAGTTCTTC	.	TRBJ2-1	TRBV10-2	TRBD2
CATTPTGQETQYF	TGTGCCACAACACCGACAGGCCAAGAGACCCAGTACTTC	.	TRBJ2-5	TRBV6-5	.
CASSPDRRDTQYF	TGTGCCAGCAGCCCGGACAGGAGAGATACGCAGTATTTT	.	TRBJ2-3	TRBV3-1/TRBV3-2	TRBD1
CASRGGSGGQPQHF	TGTGCCAGCAGAGGAGGGTCGGGCGGGCAGCCCCAGCATTTT	.	TRBJ1-5	TRBV2	.
CASSPLAGGGGRVEAFF	TGTGCCAGCTCACCACTGGCGGGGGGCGGAGGAAGGGTAGAAGCTTTCTTT	.	TRBJ1-1	TRBV18	.
CASSRGGQSAYGYTF	TGTGCCAGCAGCCGAGGGGGACAGTCAGCCTATGGCTACACCTTC	.	TRBJ1-2	TRBV6-5	TRBD1
CASMVRVTDTQYF	TGTGCCAGCATGGTCAGGGTAACAGATACGCAGTATTTT	.	TRBJ2-3	TRBV6-5	.
CASSLEVSGGYNNEQFF	TGTGCCAGCAGCTTAGAGGTCAGCGGGGGGTACAACAATGAGCAGTTCTTC	.	TRBJ2-1	TRBV7-6	TRBD2
CASSFHSGGVSYNEQFF	TGTGCCAGCAGTTTTCATTCGGGGGGCGTCTCCTACAATGAGCAGTTCTTC	.	TRBJ2-1	TRBV28	.
CASSPGQGGTTDTQYF	TGTGCCAGCTCACCGGGACAGGGGGGAACCACAGATACGCAGTATTTT	.	TRBJ2-3	TRBV18	TRBD1
CASSQGQVRGPTGELFF	TGCGCCAGCAGCCAAGGACAAGTCAGGGGGCCCACCGGGGAGCTGTTTTTT	.	TRBJ2-2	TRBV4-1	TRBD1
CASSFVTVQETQYF	TGTGCCAGCAGTTTTGTGACAGTCCAAGAGACCCAGTACTTC	.	TRBJ2-5	TRBV28	.